This T cell receptor beta chain was sequenced during a study of blood T cell repertoires in COVID-19. The CDR3 spans 19 residues. The V gene's germline CDR1 is LGHDT and CDR2 YNNKEL (reference sequence). J was trimmed by 0 bases and V by 1 base; bases with no gene match: 8. Clones were read by immunoSEQ multiplex PCR, and TCRdb kept only the in-frame ones, dropping some. The sample lists approximately 340,000 clones; 87% were seen once. The gene calls are TRBV3-1 (or the pseudogene TRBV3-2) and TRBJ2-3; TRBD2 agrees at 12 bases. The material sequenced was peripheral blood. The receptor was isolated from a man aged 25-45 years with COVID-19, enrolled during active disease. CDR3 sequence (DNA): TGTGCCAGCAGCCAAGCGTTGGCTAGCGGGGGGGAAAGCACAGATACGCAGTATTTT. This translates into CASSQALASGGESTDTQYF.